A single T cell receptor beta chain is shown here with its context. Its antigen remains unknown. CDR1 SGHTA and CDR2 FQGNSA come from the germline V gene. CDR3 length: 16 residues. Germline trimming cut 6 bases from V and 2 bases from J; bases unmatched to any gene: 8. With constant-segment primers, 5'RACE yielded cDNA libraries of TCR alpha and TCR beta that carried sample barcodes and UMIs. TCRdb re-called the 5' RACE reads through MiXCR, storing one row per CDR3 protein. The sample includes roughly 580,000 distinct CDR3 sequences, 15% to 20% of them seen just once. This entry is derived from a study of T-cell memory formation after mild COVID-19. Regarding the study as a whole: Some SARS-CoV-2-responding clones were already detected in memory before infection. Shrinking CD4+ clones resided mostly in CM and EM, and CD8+ ones in EMRA. Clones shrinking from day 15 to 85 showed even CD4/CD8 mixes; later expanders tilted CD4+.

This TCR was sampled from an adult woman who had mild COVID-19 (a few samples of this study predate the infection). Cell type and time point are not known. The rearrangement uses TRBV7-2 and TRBJ2-3, with 10 bases matching TRBD2. Sequencing was performed on PBMCs or a T cell subset sorted from them (not recorded which). As DNA, the CDR3 is TGTGCCAGCAGGATAGTTAGCGGGGGGCTCACAGATACGCAGTATTTT. Its protein product is CASRIVSGGLTDTQYF.